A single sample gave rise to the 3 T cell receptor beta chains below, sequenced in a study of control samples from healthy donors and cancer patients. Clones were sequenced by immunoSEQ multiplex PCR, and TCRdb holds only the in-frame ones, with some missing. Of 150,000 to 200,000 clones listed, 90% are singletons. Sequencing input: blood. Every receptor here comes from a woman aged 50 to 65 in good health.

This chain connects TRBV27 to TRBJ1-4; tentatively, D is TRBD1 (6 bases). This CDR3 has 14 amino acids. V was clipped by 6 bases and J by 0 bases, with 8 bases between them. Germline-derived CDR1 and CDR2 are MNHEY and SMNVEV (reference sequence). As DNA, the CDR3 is TGTGCCAGCAGACGGACAGCAACTAATGAAAAACTGTTTTTT. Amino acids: CASRRTATNEKLFF. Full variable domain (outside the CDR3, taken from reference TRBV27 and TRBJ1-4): EAQVTQNPRYLITVTGKKLTVTCSQNMNHEYMSWYRQDPGLGLRQIYYSMNVEVTDKGDVPEGYKVSRKEKRNFPLILESPSPNQTSLYFCASRRTATNEKLFFGSGTQLSVL.

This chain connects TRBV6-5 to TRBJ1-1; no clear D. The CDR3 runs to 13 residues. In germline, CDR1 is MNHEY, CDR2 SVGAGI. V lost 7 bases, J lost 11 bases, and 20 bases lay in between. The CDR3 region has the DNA TGTGCCAGCACCAGGTCCTCCCTTGCGGTGGCTTTCTTT. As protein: CASTRSSLAVAFF.

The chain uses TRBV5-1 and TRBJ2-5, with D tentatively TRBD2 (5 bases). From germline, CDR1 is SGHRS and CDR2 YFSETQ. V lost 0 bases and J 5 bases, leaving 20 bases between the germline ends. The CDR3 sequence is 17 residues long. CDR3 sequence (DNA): TGCGCCAGCAGCTTGGCTGGGAGCGCAGATCTAAGGGAGACCCAGTACTTC. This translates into CASSLAGSADLRETQYF.